These T cell receptor beta chains were read from a single sample in a study of blood T cells in healthy people across ages. Via MiXCR, TCRdb re-called the 5' RACE reads, giving one row per CDR3 protein. The table shows 1,800,000 or so distinct CDR3 sequences, with about two fifths occurring only once. Input material: blood. These receptors were obtained from a human donor in good health. CDR3s include the opening cysteine and the closing phenylalanine or tryptophan. The D gene is left open where the match is weak. Not every row has a clone size; where given, it reads once, few, many or a size class.

cdr3_nt cdr3_aa v_call d_call j_call clone_size
TGCAGTGCTAGAGATCGAGTTAGGGGGGGCCTTGGGTATGAGCAGTTCTTC CSARDRVRGGLGYEQFF TRBV20-1 NA TRBJ2-1 few
TGTGCCAGCAGCTCCCCGGACCTCCAGAGGAATCAGCCCCAGCATTTT CASSSPDLQRNQPQHF TRBV11-1 NA TRBJ1-5 NA
TGTGCCAGCAGCTTGGGGAGGCACGAGACCCAGTACTTC CASSLGRHETQYF TRBV7-8 NA TRBJ2-5 NA
TGTGCCAGCAGTCAGTTCCGGGGGTTTGGCTACACCTTC CASSQFRGFGYTF TRBV7-2 NA TRBJ1-2 NA
TGTGCCAGCAGCCCCACGGAGGGGGTAACAGATACGCAGTATTTT CASSPTEGVTDTQYF TRBV7-2 NA TRBJ2-3 NA
TGCGCCAGCAGCATCCCCAGGGGTTACAATGAGCAGTTCTTC CASSIPRGYNEQFF TRBV5-1 NA TRBJ2-1 few
TGCAGTGCTAGAGATAGCGGGACCAACACCGGGGAGCCGTTTTTT CSARDSGTNTGEPFF TRBV20-1 TRBD2 TRBJ2-2 NA
TGTGCCAGCAGTAGGATGGCCCATACATCCTATGGCTACACCTTC CASSRMAHTSYGYTF TRBV27 NA TRBJ1-2 few
TGTGCCAGCAGCCTTTTTGGCCGGGACAGGGGCACCTACGAGCAGTACTTC CASSLFGRDRGTYEQYF TRBV7-9 TRBD1 TRBJ2-7 NA
TGTGCCAGCAGGGGCGACAGGTCTCTTTACGATGAGCAGTTCTTC CASRGDRSLYDEQFF TRBV7-9 NA TRBJ2-1 few
TGTGCCAGCAGTTTAAGTCGCGAGGGGGACACTGAAGCTTTCTTT CASSLSREGDTEAFF TRBV12-3/TRBV12-4 NA TRBJ1-1 NA
TGTGCCAGCAGTGATCGGACAGGGAGAAACAATGGCTACACCTTC CASSDRTGRNNGYTF TRBV28 TRBD1 TRBJ1-2 NA
TGCAGTGCGAGAGAACAGGGTAACACTGAAGCTTTCTTT CSAREQGNTEAFF TRBV20-1 NA TRBJ1-1 NA
TGTGCCAGCAGCCAAGCGGGCAGCGGGTCCTACAATGAGCAGTTCTTC CASSQAGSGSYNEQFF TRBV3-1 NA TRBJ2-1 NA